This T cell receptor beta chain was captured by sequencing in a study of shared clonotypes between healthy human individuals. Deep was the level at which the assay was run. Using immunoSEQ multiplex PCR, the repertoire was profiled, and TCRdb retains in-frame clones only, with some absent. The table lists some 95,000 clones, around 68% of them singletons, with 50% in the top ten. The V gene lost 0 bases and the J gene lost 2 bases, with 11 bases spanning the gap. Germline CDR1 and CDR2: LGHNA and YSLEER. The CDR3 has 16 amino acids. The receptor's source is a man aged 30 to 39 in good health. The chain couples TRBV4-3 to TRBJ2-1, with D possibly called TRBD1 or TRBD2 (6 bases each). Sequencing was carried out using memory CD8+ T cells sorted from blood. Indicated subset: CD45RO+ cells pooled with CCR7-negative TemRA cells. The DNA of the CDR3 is TGCGCCAGCAGCCAAGATCTGGGGGGCGCCTACAATGAGCAGTTCTTC. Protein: CASSQDLGGAYNEQFF.